This passage covers 10 T cell receptor beta chains from one sample sequenced in a study of sequential checkpoint blockade in melanoma. Data came from immunoSEQ multiplex PCR; TCRdb stores just in-frame clones and leaves some out. The sample includes about 2,400 clones, roughly 22% of them seen just once. Stated treatment: randomized to nivolumab then ipilimumab (arm A) or the reverse (arm B). This specimen was tumor tissue (inferred from file names), taken from a patient given nivolumab and ipilimumab in sequence. These TCRs come from a human donor with melanoma.

This clone is termed medium-sized. This chain uses TRBV11-3 with TRBJ1-1; D perhaps matches TRBD1 (5 bases). The CDR3 length is 15 residues. Germline V CDR1 and CDR2: SGHNT, YENEEA. The V gene lost 4 bases and the J gene lost 1 base, with 13 bases spanning the gap. DNA for the CDR3: TGTGCCAGCAGCTCACCCTCCAGGGCGAACACTGAAGCTTTCTTT. Protein sequence: CASSSPSRANTEAFF.

The genes are TRBV19 and TRBJ2-1; maybe TRBD1 (6 bases). The CDR3 sequence is 15 residues long. Deletions cut 6 bases from V and 0 bases from J, with 12 bases between. Germline lookup yields CDR1 LNHDA and CDR2 SQIVND (reference sequence). The CDR3 coding sequence is TGTGCCAGTAGCCCGGACAGATTCTCCTACAATGAGCAGTTCTTC. This codes for CASSPDRFSYNEQFF.

The gene calls are TRBV6-8 and TRBJ2-3; 8 nucleotides agree with TRBD1. The CDR3 has 16 residues. The V segment lost 6 bases and the J segment 4 bases; nucleotides outside the gene matches: 12. Germline V CDR1 and CDR2: MNHGY, SAAAGT. CDR3 DNA sequence: TGTGCCAGCAGAAATTCCGGGACAGGTCGCCCAGATACGCAGTATTTT. Protein product: CASRNSGTGRPDTQYF.

The table lists this clone with many counts. The V gene is TRBV7-2, the J gene TRBJ1-2; no clear D. The CDR3 contains 13 residues. V shed 5 bases and J shed 5 bases, with 12 bases lying between them. Germline CDR1 reads SGHTA; CDR2 reads FQGNSA. CDR3 coding DNA: TGTGCCAGCAGCGAAGGCGGCTCATATGGCTACACCTTC. It is translated as CASSEGGSYGYTF.

In its sample, this clone is medium-sized (0.01 to 0.1%). The sample contains more than one DNA sequence encoding this CDR3. The chain joins TRBV6-8 to TRBJ1-2; TRBD1 aligns across 7 bases. The CDR3 is 13 residues long. Germline V lookup: CDR1 MNHGY, CDR2 SAAAGT. Unmatched junction bases numbered 4, after V lost 6 bases and J lost 3 bases. CDR3 sequence: CASSPTGDYGYTF. CDR3 in DNA: TGTGCCAGCAGCCCTACAGGGGACTATGGCTACACCTTC.

The chain uses TRBV28 and TRBJ1-3, with D possibly matching TRBD1 (5 bases). V lost 3 bases and J lost 0, with 21 bases in between. Germline V lookup: CDR1 MDHEN, CDR2 SYDVKM. This CDR3 spans 19 amino acids. CDR3 sequence: CASSFPSFTREPSGNTIYF. CDR3 DNA sequence: TGTGCCAGCAGTTTCCCAAGCTTTACCAGGGAACCCTCTGGAAACACCATATATTTT.

This chain links TRBV28 with TRBJ2-3; 14 bases are a match to TRBD2. Germline CDR1 is MDHEN and CDR2 is SYDVKM. This CDR3 is 18 amino acids long. The ends lost 4 bases at V and 2 bases at J; junction bases unmatched: 8. CDR3 DNA: TGTGCCAGCAGTTACGAAGGACTAGCGGGGGGCCCCACAGATACGCAGTATTTT. Translation gives CASSYEGLAGGPTDTQYF.

This clone turned up a few times. The J gene is TRBJ2-7, the V gene TRBV28; the match to TRBD2 covers 13 bases. The CDR3 loop spans 17 amino acids. From germline, CDR1 is MDHEN and CDR2 SYDVKM. The V segment lost 6 bases and the J segment 7 bases; nucleotides outside the gene matches: 15. CDR3 DNA: TGTGCCAGCAGCCGGACTAGCGGGAGAAGGTGGCTGGAAGAGCAGTACTTC. Protein: CASSRTSGRRWLEEQYF.

This clone is labeled as medium-sized. The CDR3 DNA reads as TGTGCCAGCAGAAGATCCGGGACAGGGGGCTTCGGGGAGCTGTTTTTT. Translated: CASRRSGTGGFGELFF. The chain joins TRBV11-3 to TRBJ2-2; 12 nucleotides match TRBD1. CDR1 SGHNT and CDR2 YENEEA come from the germline V gene. The CDR3 length is 16 residues. The ends lost 6 bases at V and 7 bases at J; junction bases unmatched: 9.

This clone has more than one count but fewer than ten. The chain links TRBV12-2 to TRBJ2-3; no check of the table's D call, TRBD2, against the DNA was made. TRBV12-2 corresponds to a pseudogene. The CDR3 is 15 residues long. CDR3 amino acids: CANVIRREGTDTQYF. Here the CDR3 DNA reads TGTGCCAACGTCATCAGACGGGAGGGGACAGATACGCAGTATTTT.